Presented here are 8 T cell receptor beta chains from one specimen sequenced in a study of CD8+ T cells in alopecia areata. It was cDNA, reverse transcribed from extracted RNA, that served as the sequencing template. Libraries were prepared by immunoSEQ multiplex PCR; TCRdb keeps only in-frame clonotypes and omits some of them. The sample lists 95,000 to 120,000 clones, around 54% occurring once. Stated treatment: oral pan-JAK inhibitor, 5-10 mg twice daily. The sample here was CD4+ T cells sorted from blood, taken at week 24, from a patient treated with tofacitinib. The receptor set was obtained from a human donor with alopecia areata.

This chain uses TRBV10-3 with TRBJ2-7; 10 bases line up with TRBD1. The V gene end was trimmed by 11 bases and the J gene end by 2 bases; junction bases not matched to a gene: 12. The CDR3 runs 15 residues. CDR1 is ENHRY and CDR2 is SYGVKD in the germline V gene. DNA of the CDR3: TGTGCCGTCGGACAGGGGGAACCAGAGGCCTACGAGCAGTACTTC. It translates to CAVGQGEPEAYEQYF.

The chain has TRBV30 and TRBJ2-2; D is ambiguous. Germline V gene lookup returns CDR1 GTSNPN and CDR2 SVGIG (reference sequence). V was cut by 4 bases and J by 4 bases, with 7 bases left in between. The CDR3 has 12 residues. Here the CDR3 reads CAWTPRTGELFF. The CDR3, as DNA: TGTGCCTGGACCCCCCGCACCGGGGAGCTGTTTTTT.

The J gene is TRBJ1-1, the V gene TRBV29-1; 7 bases match TRBD1. There are 12 residues in the CDR3. The germline V gene has CDR1 SQVTM and CDR2 ANQGSEA. The ends lost 4 bases at V and 10 bases at J; junction bases unmatched: 9. The CDR3 DNA reads TGCAGCGTTGTACTGGAAGGGGGCGGAGCTTTCTTT. Translation: CSVVLEGGGAFF.

The chain employs TRBV4-1 and TRBJ2-3; 9 bases fit TRBD1. Germline trimming cut 6 bases from V and 2 bases from J; bases unmatched to any gene: 6. The CDR3 is 15 amino acids. Germline CDR1 is MGHRA and CDR2 is YSYEKL. The DNA for the CDR3 is TGCGCCAGCAGTTACGGGGACAGGGACACAGATACGCAGTATTTT. It codes for CASSYGDRDTDTQYF.

The chain uses TRBV29-1 and TRBJ1-1; possibly TRBD1 for D (6 bases). Deletions cut 6 bases from V and 4 bases from J, with 15 bases between. This CDR3 is built from 13 residues. Germline V gene lookup returns CDR1 SQVTM and CDR2 ANQGSEA. This chain's CDR3 is CSVKQGLGTEAFF. The DNA for the CDR3 is TGCAGCGTGAAACAGGGCTTGGGCACTGAAGCTTTCTTT.

This chain connects TRBV15 to TRBJ2-3; tentatively, D is TRBD1 (5 bases). CDR3 length: 13 amino acids. The V gene lost 6 bases and the J gene lost 4 bases, with 11 bases spanning the gap. The germline gives CDR1 LNHNV, CDR2 YYDKDF (reference sequence). In DNA form, the CDR3 reads TGTGCCACCAGAAGTACAGGTTCAGATACGCAGTATTTT. Translation: CATRSTGSDTQYF.

The chain combines TRBV5-6 with TRBJ1-6; D not resolved. The CDR3 has 15 residues. Germline V CDR1 and CDR2: SGHDT, YYEEEE. V gave up 1 base and J gave up 8 bases, with 13 bases separating them. The CDR3 region is CASSLRADVDSPLHF. CDR3 DNA: TGTGCCAGCAGCTTGAGGGCGGACGTGGATTCACCCCTCCACTTT.

In its sample, this clone was seen a few times. The chain is built from TRBV13 and TRBJ2-5; TRBD2 aligns across 12 bases. The germline V gene has CDR1 PRHDT and CDR2 FYEKMQ (reference sequence). The junction had 3 bases not matched to a gene; V was cut back by 4 bases and J by 6 bases. CDR3 size: 14 residues. The CDR3 nucleotides are TGTGCCAGCAGCTCGACTAGCGGGGGAAAGACCCAGTACTTC. Encoded protein: CASSSTSGGKTQYF. The variable domain in full, completed from reference TRBV13 and TRBJ2-5, reads AAGVIQSPRHLIKEKRETATLKCYPIPRHDTVYWYQQGPGQDPQFLISFYEKMQSDKGSIPDRFSAQQFSDYHSELNMSSLELGDSALYFCASSSTSGGKTQYFGPGTRLLVL.